The 26 T cell receptor beta chains given below trace back to one sample, sequenced in a study of preoperative IRX-2 immunotherapy in early breast cancer. Clones were sequenced by immunoSEQ multiplex PCR, and TCRdb holds only the in-frame ones, with some missing. The sample lists approximately 27,000 clones, 81% occurring once. Treatment of the sample: preoperative locoregional IRX-2 cytokine immunotherapy. Specimen: lymph node tissue, collected after IRX-2 immunotherapy. These TCRs come from a human donor with breast cancer.

V usage is TRBV6-8 and J usage is TRBJ1-5; 9 bases match TRBD1. Germline values: CDR1 MNHGY, CDR2 SAAAGT. This CDR3 contains 15 residues. The V gene end was trimmed by 5 bases and the J gene end by 1 base; junction bases not matched to a gene: 3. CDR3 bases: TGTGCCAGCAGTAAGGACAGGGGAAGCAATCAGCCCCAGCATTTT. Translating it yields CASSKDRGSNQPQHF.

The V gene is TRBV11-3, the J gene TRBJ1-6; 7 bases agree with TRBD1. After removal of 1 base from V and 4 bases from J, the junction contained 7 bases not matched to a gene. This CDR3 has 17 amino acids. The germline V gene has CDR1 SGHNT and CDR2 YENEEA. CDR3 DNA sequence: TGTGCCAGCAGCTTAGTACCGGGACAGAGTTATAATTCACCCCTCCACTTT. Translated, it gives CASSLVPGQSYNSPLHF.

This chain uses TRBV6-8 with TRBJ2-3, with D possibly matching TRBD1 (5 bases). Trimming stripped 0 bases from V and 2 bases from J, with 15 bases between. Germline values: CDR1 MNHGY, CDR2 SAAAGT. CDR3 length equals 17 residues. CDR3 in amino acids: CASSYSSRGPNTDTQYF. DNA of the CDR3: TGTGCCAGCAGTTACTCGTCAAGGGGCCCCAACACAGATACGCAGTATTTT.

The chain combines TRBV19 with TRBJ1-4; no firm D call. The CDR3 runs to 14 residues. Trimming removed 3 bases from V and 13 bases from J, with 18 bases in between. Germline-derived CDR1 and CDR2 are LNHDA and SQIVND (reference sequence). In nucleotides, the CDR3 is TGTGCCAGTAGTATGGCAGCTGGAGGTCTAGTACTGTTTTTT. Translation gives CASSMAAGGLVLFF.

The chain joins TRBV18 to TRBJ2-5; D gene uncertain. CDR1 and CDR2 (germline): KGHSH, LQKENI. The V end was cut by 3 bases, the J end by 2 bases, with 4 bases between. This CDR3 has 12 amino acids. The chain's CDR3 is CASSPTQETQYF. CDR3 DNA: TGTGCCAGCTCACCGACTCAAGAGACCCAGTACTTC.

The rearrangement uses TRBV18 and TRBJ1-1; a weak D match, TRBD1 (5 bases). The germline V and J ends were trimmed by 4 bases and 4 bases, with 13 bases remaining between them. The CDR3 sequence is 14 residues long. Per the germline V gene, CDR1 is KGHSH and CDR2 is LQKENI. The CDR3 DNA reads as TGTGCCAGCTCACGCCAGACAGAATTCACTGAAGCTTTCTTT. Amino acid sequence: CASSRQTEFTEAFF.

J is TRBJ1-2 and V is TRBV6-8, with D unclear. The V gene's germline CDR1 is MNHGY and CDR2 SAAAGT. The germline V and J ends were trimmed by 10 bases and 8 bases, with 23 bases remaining between them. The CDR3 contains 14 residues. The CDR3 DNA reads TGTGCCATCCGTTCTGCGGGCTTCGCGAACGGCTACACCTTC. Translation gives CAIRSAGFANGYTF.

The chain couples TRBV6-8 to TRBJ2-6, with D possibly TRBD1 on 6 matching bases. The CDR3 is made up of 16 amino acids. Looked up from germline, CDR1 is MNHGY and CDR2 is SAAAGT. V lost 10 bases and J 2 bases, leaving 18 bases between the germline ends. CDR3 loop: CATKQGRGTGANVLTF. The DNA of the CDR3 is TGTGCCACAAAACAGGGCCGGGGAACTGGGGCCAACGTCCTGACTTTC.

For the CDR3, the DNA is TGTGCCAGCAGTGAAGGGACAGGGGGATACGAGCAGTACTTC. Its protein is CASSEGTGGYEQYF. The chain has TRBV6-1 and TRBJ2-7, with TRBD1 identical over 10 bases. The germline V gene has CDR1 MNHNS and CDR2 SASEGT. Unmatched junction bases numbered 1, after V lost 1 base and J lost 4 bases. This CDR3 is 14 amino acids long.

This chain uses TRBV6-8 with TRBJ1-6; 7 bases line up with TRBD1. The length of the CDR3 is 15 residues. V trimming: 5 bases; J trimming: 10 bases; junction bases outside the gene matches: 11. CDR1 and CDR2 (germline): MNHGY, SAAAGT. The CDR3 here is CASSTTQGSRSPLHF. The CDR3 bases are TGTGCCAGCAGTACTACACAGGGGTCTCGGTCACCCCTCCACTTT.

The chain is built from TRBV28 and TRBJ1-1; a possible D gene is TRBD1 (6 bases). The V and J ends lost 9 bases and 0 bases respectively, with 14 bases between them. There are 14 residues in the CDR3. Germline-derived CDR1 and CDR2 are MDHEN and SYDVKM. The CDR3 spells CARGGSRLNTEAFF. DNA of the CDR3: TGTGCCAGAGGGGGATCACGTTTGAACACTGAAGCTTTCTTT.

The J gene is TRBJ2-5, the V gene TRBV6-8; TRBD2 matches at 7 bases. The CDR3 spans 14 residues. Germline trimming cut 5 bases from V and 3 bases from J; bases unmatched to any gene: 6. CDR1 and CDR2 from the germline V gene are MNHGY and SAAAGT. The CDR3 DNA is TGTGCCAGCAGTCGGGGCGGGGGAGAAGAGACCCAGTACTTC. Its protein is CASSRGGGEETQYF.

The chain employs TRBV12-5 and TRBJ2-5; D might be TRBD1 or TRBD2, each matching 5 bases. Looked up from germline, CDR1 is LGHNT and CDR2 is FRNRAP. This CDR3 region has 16 residues. The V and J ends lost 3 bases and 5 bases respectively, with 19 bases between them. As DNA, the CDR3 is TGTGCTAGTGGTTTAGGGGCCAGGACTGCTGGGGAGACCCAGTACTTC. Translated, it gives CASGLGARTAGETQYF.

The chain is built from TRBV15 and TRBJ1-2; D gene ambiguous. Germline CDR1 and CDR2: LNHNV and YYDKDF (reference sequence). The CDR3 is 14 amino acids. The V end was cut by 1 base, the J end by 5 bases, with 11 bases between. CDR3 sequence (DNA): TGTGCCACCAGCAGAGGGGCGGAGACGTATGGCTACACCTTC. This encodes CATSRGAETYGYTF.

This chain connects TRBV5-1 to TRBJ1-1; perhaps TRBD1 as D (5 bases). The CDR3 runs to 14 residues. Between the trimmed V and J ends, which lost 2 bases and 1 base, there was a span of 9 bases. In germline, CDR1 is SGHRS, CDR2 YFSETQ. CDR3 sequence: CASSFRDQNTEAFF. The CDR3, as DNA: TGCGCCAGCAGCTTCAGGGATCAGAACACTGAAGCTTTCTTT.

In this sample, this clone turned up once. The chain couples TRBV10-2 to TRBJ2-2; D is unclear. The ends were cut back, 2 bases at V and 2 bases at J, with 0 bases in the middle. There are 12 residues in the CDR3. Looked up from germline, CDR1 is WSHSY and CDR2 is SAAADI. CDR3 region: CASSENTGELFF. CDR3 nucleotide sequence: TGCGCCAGCAGTGAGAACACCGGGGAGCTGTTTTTT.

The J gene is TRBJ1-2, the V gene TRBV7-5; TRBD1, as called in the table, went unchecked against the DNA. TRBV7-5 is a pseudogene segment. The CDR3 length is 15 residues. The CDR3 is CASSFLLGTDYGYTF. CDR3 DNA: TGTGCCAGCAGCTTTCTACTTGGGACAGACTATGGCTACACCTTC.

This chain uses TRBV18 with TRBJ2-2; D is uncertain. V gave up 4 bases and J gave up 7 bases, with 16 bases separating them. Germline V CDR1 and CDR2: KGHSH, LQKENI. The CDR3 totals 15 residues. The CDR3 bases are TGTGCCAGCTCACGCCTTAAAGGGTCCGGCGGGGAGCTGTTTTTT. Encoded protein: CASSRLKGSGGELFF.

The chain couples TRBV12-5 to TRBJ1-2; D is perhaps TRBD1 (5 bases). Trimming removed 5 bases from V and 0 bases from J, with 22 bases in between. The CDR3 has 18 amino acids. Germline loops: CDR1 LGHNT, CDR2 FRNRAP. The CDR3 region is CASGPDTEMTDPNYGYTF. The DNA for the CDR3 is TGTGCTAGTGGTCCAGACACCGAAATGACAGATCCTAACTATGGCTACACCTTC.

V is TRBV29-1 and J is TRBJ2-2, with TRBD1 identical over 7 bases. Germline V gene lookup returns CDR1 SQVTM and CDR2 ANQGSEA. V shed 6 bases and J 7 bases; nucleotides not matched to a gene: 8. CDR3 length equals 13 residues. This CDR3 is CSVQATGIGELFF. The CDR3 DNA sequence: TGCAGCGTCCAAGCGACAGGGATCGGGGAGCTGTTTTTT.

The chain joins TRBV28 to TRBJ1-2; D not certain. There are 13 residues in the CDR3. V shed 3 bases and J shed 4 bases, with 9 bases lying between them. Germline CDR1 reads MDHEN; CDR2 reads SYDVKM. The DNA of the CDR3 is TGTGCCAGCAGTTTTAGGGATCCCTATGGCTACACCTTC. Translating gives CASSFRDPYGYTF.

This sequence joins TRBV10-2 and TRBJ1-6; D remains unclear. The CDR3 runs 13 residues. Trimming stripped 5 bases from V and 11 bases from J, with 13 bases between. Germline assignment: CDR1 WSHSY and CDR2 SAAADI. CDR3 protein: CASSNSGPPPLHF. DNA of the CDR3: TGCGCCAGCAGTAACTCAGGCCCGCCACCCCTCCACTTT.

The chain employs TRBV29-1 and TRBJ1-3, with D perhaps TRBD1 (5 bases). Trimming left V 0 bases short and J 2 bases short, with 14 bases between. Looked up from germline, CDR1 is SQVTM and CDR2 is ANQGSEA. The CDR3 has 16 amino acids. CDR3 residues: CSVEDLGKGAGNTIYF. CDR3 nucleotide sequence: TGCAGCGTTGAAGATCTTGGGAAAGGGGCTGGAAACACCATATATTTT.

This clone was observed a handful of times. The chain links TRBV18 to TRBJ1-5; a possible D gene is TRBD1 (5 bases). The V gene lost 2 bases and the J gene lost 5 bases, with 13 bases spanning the gap. Germline V lookup: CDR1 KGHSH, CDR2 LQKENI. This CDR3 is built from 15 residues. The CDR3 DNA reads as TGTGCCAGCTCACCAACCAAAGGGGATTATCAGCCCCAGCATTTT. This encodes CASSPTKGDYQPQHF.

The gene calls are TRBV30 and TRBJ2-7, with D possibly being TRBD2 (6 bases). The V gene lost 0 bases and the J gene lost 2 bases, with 11 bases spanning the gap. Germline values: CDR1 GTSNPN, CDR2 SVGIG (reference sequence). CDR3 size: 14 residues. The CDR3, as DNA: TGTGCCTGGAGTGTGGGGCGGGGTGCCTACGAGCAGTACTTC. Its protein product is CAWSVGRGAYEQYF.

The chain carries TRBV11-3 and TRBJ2-3; TRBD2 matches 7 bases. In germline, CDR1 is SGHNT, CDR2 YENEEA. The CDR3 sequence is 15 residues long. The V gene end was trimmed by 6 bases and the J gene end by 0 bases; junction bases not matched to a gene: 6. CDR3: CASRKPGLSTDTQYF. The CDR3 DNA follows: TGTGCCAGCAGGAAACCGGGACTAAGCACAGATACGCAGTATTTT.